One sample yielded the 19 T cell receptor beta chains listed below, sequenced in a study of Graves' ophthalmopathy and Graves' hyperthyroidism. Using RNA transcripts, the TCR beta CDR3 regions were amplified. Investigators did first-round RT-PCR with HTBI primers, then second-round multiplex PCR. TCRdb itself ran the multiplex PCR reads through MiXCR, one entry per CDR3 protein. The profile shows over a million distinct CDR3 sequences, 35% to 45% of them singletons. The source material was peripheral blood or thyroid tissue (not recorded which). These receptors all come from an adult man with Graves' hyperthyroidism.

This rearrangement joins TRBV19 to TRBJ1-6, with unresolved D. Trimming shortened V by 2 bases and J by 8 bases, and 7 bases separated the two germline ends. In germline, CDR1 is LNHDA, CDR2 SQIVND (reference sequence). CDR3 size: 13 residues. The DNA for the CDR3 is TGTGCCAGTAGTATAAACACGGATTCACCCCTCCACTTT. It translates to CASSINTDSPLHF.

In its sample, this clonotype was seen a few times. The chain carries TRBV2 and TRBJ2-2; D unclear. V lost 0 bases and J lost 8, with 13 bases in between. Germline CDR1 SNHLY, CDR2 FYNNEI. The CDR3 sequence is 15 residues long. CDR3 protein: CASSEARLDPGELFF. DNA of the CDR3: TGTGCCAGCAGTGAAGCGAGGTTGGATCCAGGGGAGCTGTTTTTT.

The genes are TRBV20-1 and TRBJ1-1; the match to TRBD1 covers 8 bases. The CDR3 loop spans 13 amino acids. V lost 8 bases, J lost 4 bases, and 9 bases stayed unmatched. Germline values: CDR1 DFQATT, CDR2 SNEGSKA (reference sequence). The CDR3 spells CSTLRGRGTEAFF. CDR3 sequence (DNA): TGCAGTACTCTCAGGGGGCGAGGCACTGAAGCTTTCTTT.

In this sample, this clonotype turned up a few times. This chain uses TRBV11-2 with TRBJ2-7; TRBD2 matches 9 bases. Germline V gene sequence: CDR1 SGHAT, CDR2 FQNNGV. Unmatched junction bases numbered 10, after V lost 6 bases and J lost 4 bases. The CDR3 runs 15 residues. CDR3 bases: TGTGCCAGCAGGCATCCGGGACTAGCAGCGTACGAGCAGTACTTC. Translating gives CASRHPGLAAYEQYF.

V and J are TRBV20-1 and TRBJ2-7; TRBD2 matches at 8 bases. This CDR3 has 14 residues. Germline assignment: CDR1 DFQATT and CDR2 SNEGSKA (reference sequence). J was trimmed by 3 bases and V by 5 bases; bases with no gene match: 9. The DNA for the CDR3 is TGCAGTGCTCCCCCAGCGGGGGTTGACTACGAGCAGTACTTC. Its translation is CSAPPAGVDYEQYF.

As concerns this clonotype: The CDR3 end shows no conserved phenylalanine or tryptophan, and so a read error is likely. The DNA is omitted, as the CDR3 cannot be located on it reliably, and the CDR3 follows TCRdb's listing. This chain connects TRBV12-3 or TRBV12-4 to TRBJ2-5; the table names TRBD2, a call not compared with the DNA. The CDR3 has 10 amino acids, counting both end residues. CDR3 region: CASRGQGGDV.

This clonotype was seen a few times. CDR3 in amino acids: CASGLGTDGYTF. The CDR3 DNA reads TGTGCTAGTGGTTTGGGAACGGATGGCTACACCTTC. This rearrangement joins TRBV12-3 or TRBV12-4 to TRBJ1-2; D gene uncertain. The CDR3 is made up of 12 amino acids.

This clonotype was detected many times. The rearrangement joins TRBV2 to TRBJ1-6, with no clear D. CDR1 is SNHLY and CDR2 is FYNNEI in the germline V gene. This CDR3 has 15 residues. The germline V and J ends were trimmed by 7 bases and 7 bases, with 17 bases remaining between them. This chain's CDR3 is CASTVASGTNSPLHF. CDR3 in DNA: TGTGCCAGCACTGTGGCCAGCGGCACAAATTCACCCCTCCACTTT.

V and J are TRBV20-1 and TRBJ2-7, with 7 bases matching TRBD2. Germline V gives CDR1 DFQATT, CDR2 SNEGSKA (reference sequence). J lost 3 bases, V lost 3 bases, and 14 bases had no gene match. This CDR3 has 16 amino acids. The CDR3 loop reads CSASPMAGAFLYEQYF. Written as DNA, the CDR3 is TGCAGTGCTAGTCCCATGGCGGGAGCCTTTCTCTACGAGCAGTACTTC.

This clonotype appeared many times. The chain combines TRBV15 with TRBJ1-1, with D unresolved. This CDR3 is 12 amino acids long. Germline CDR1 LNHNV, CDR2 YYDKDF (reference sequence). The V and J ends lost 8 bases and 5 bases respectively, with 12 bases between them. The DNA for the CDR3 is TGTGCCACCGGGGTTCCGGATACTGAAGCTTTCTTT. Its protein product is CATGVPDTEAFF.

This clonotype was recorded many times. This sequence joins TRBV6-4 and TRBJ1-6; no firm D call. Germline V gene data show CDR1 as MRHNA and CDR2 as SNTAGT. V was pared by 3 bases and J by 11 bases, with 11 bases between. The CDR3 spans 13 residues. CDR3 loop: CASSDGSRTPLHF. In DNA form, the CDR3 reads TGTGCCAGCAGTGATGGATCTCGGACACCCCTCCACTTT.

Regarding this clonotype: At one boundary the junction diverges from the germline segment, which might be a read error. J is TRBJ1-1 and V is TRBV7-9; 7 nucleotides line up with TRBD1. Germline CDR1 is SEHNR and CDR2 is FQNEAQ (reference sequence). The CDR3 covers 12 residues. CDR3 nucleotide sequence: TGCGCCAGCAGCTTGTGGACAGGTGAAGCTTTCTTT. Protein sequence: CASSLWTGEAFF.

The J gene is TRBJ2-5, the V gene TRBV9; D remains unclear. Germline CDR1 is SGDLS and CDR2 is YYNGEE. CDR3 length equals 15 residues. V lost 0 bases and J 4 bases, leaving 13 bases between the germline ends. In DNA form, the CDR3 reads TGTGCCAGCAGCGTAGCTGTCTTTTCCCGAGAGACCCAGTACTTC. Its protein product is CASSVAVFSRETQYF.

The V call is TRBV29-1, the J call TRBJ1-1; D unresolved. Germline lookup yields CDR1 SQVTM and CDR2 ANQGSEA. The CDR3 covers 10 residues. Trimming took off 8 bases at V and 3 bases at J, with 7 bases between the two ends. The CDR3 region is CSLADTEAFF. CDR3 in DNA: TGCAGCTTAGCGGACACTGAAGCTTTCTTT.

The chain employs TRBV6-5 and TRBJ1-2, with D perhaps TRBD1 (5 bases). Germline loops: CDR1 MNHEY, CDR2 SVGAGI. Trimming took off 7 bases at V and 4 bases at J, with 16 bases between the two ends. The CDR3 loop spans 14 amino acids. CDR3: CASTPGGSFYGYTF. The CDR3, as DNA: TGTGCCAGCACCCCCGGGGGAAGCTTCTATGGCTACACCTTC.

This clonotype was picked up many times. This chain links TRBV19 with TRBJ1-4; D call uncertain. Germline V CDR1 and CDR2: LNHDA, SQIVND (reference sequence). Trimming cost V 9 bases and J 7 bases, with 12 bases left between them. There are 12 residues in the CDR3. This chain's CDR3 is CARCRWGEKLFF. CDR3 sequence (DNA): TGTGCCAGGTGTCGATGGGGTGAAAAACTGTTTTTT.

This clonotype was detected many times. The chain recombines TRBV12-3 or TRBV12-4 with TRBJ2-5; TRBD1 matches at 8 bases. This CDR3 has 15 amino acids. V lost 6 bases and J lost 5; bases outside the gene matches: 11. Here the CDR3 reads CASSPGQEARETQYF. The CDR3 nucleotides read TGTGCCAGCAGCCCGGGACAGGAGGCTCGCGAGACCCAGTACTTC.

The rearrangement links TRBV11-2 to TRBJ2-7; 9 bases are shared with TRBD1. The V and J ends lost 2 bases and 0 bases, in that order; junction bases with no gene match: 8. The CDR3 loop spans 17 amino acids. Germline values: CDR1 SGHAT, CDR2 FQNNGV. The CDR3 nucleotides read TGTGCCAGCAGCTTACTCTCAGGGACAGGGAGCTCCTACGAGCAGTACTTC. This codes for CASSLLSGTGSSYEQYF.

This clonotype was counted ten times or more. The chain couples TRBV2 to TRBJ1-2, with D possibly matching TRBD1 (5 bases). The CDR3 is 15 residues long. CDR1 SNHLY and CDR2 FYNNEI come from the germline V gene. V gave up 4 bases and J gave up 1 base, with 13 bases separating them. CDR3 in amino acids: CASSAQGSLNYGYTF. DNA of the CDR3: TGTGCCAGCAGTGCCCAGGGCAGTCTTAACTATGGCTACACCTTC.